This T cell receptor (beta chain) was sequenced for a study of T cell responses to AZD1222 COVID-19 vaccine. V lost 5 bases, J lost 8 bases, and 15 bases lay in between. Per germline, CDR1 MNHNS and CDR2 SASEGT. This CDR3 contains 13 residues. Produced via immunoSEQ multiplex PCR; TCRdb's table is partial and in-frame only. The sample yields approximately 90,000 clones, around 90% seen once. The sample here was peripheral blood, taken on day 0 of AZD1222 vaccination. This sequence joins TRBV6-1 and TRBJ1-2; D unresolved. The source of this sequence is an adult in good health. CDR3 DNA: TGTGCCAGCAGTCCACCGGGATCGGGGGGCTACACCTTC. Protein sequence: CASSPPGSGGYTF.